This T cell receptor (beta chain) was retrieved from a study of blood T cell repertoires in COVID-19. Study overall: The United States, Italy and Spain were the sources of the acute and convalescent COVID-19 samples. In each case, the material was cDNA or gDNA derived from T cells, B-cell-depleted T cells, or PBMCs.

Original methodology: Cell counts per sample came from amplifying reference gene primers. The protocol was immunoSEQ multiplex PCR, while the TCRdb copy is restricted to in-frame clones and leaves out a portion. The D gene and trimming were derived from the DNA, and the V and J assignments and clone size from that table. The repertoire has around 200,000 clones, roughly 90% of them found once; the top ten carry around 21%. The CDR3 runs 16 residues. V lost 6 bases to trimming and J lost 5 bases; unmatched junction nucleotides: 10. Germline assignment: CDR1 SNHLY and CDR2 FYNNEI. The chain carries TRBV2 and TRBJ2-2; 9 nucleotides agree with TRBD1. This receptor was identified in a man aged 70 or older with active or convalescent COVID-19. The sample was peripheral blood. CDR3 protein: CASSDPGQGSTGELFF. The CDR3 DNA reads TGTGCCAGCAGCGATCCGGGACAGGGCTCAACCGGGGAGCTGTTTTTT.